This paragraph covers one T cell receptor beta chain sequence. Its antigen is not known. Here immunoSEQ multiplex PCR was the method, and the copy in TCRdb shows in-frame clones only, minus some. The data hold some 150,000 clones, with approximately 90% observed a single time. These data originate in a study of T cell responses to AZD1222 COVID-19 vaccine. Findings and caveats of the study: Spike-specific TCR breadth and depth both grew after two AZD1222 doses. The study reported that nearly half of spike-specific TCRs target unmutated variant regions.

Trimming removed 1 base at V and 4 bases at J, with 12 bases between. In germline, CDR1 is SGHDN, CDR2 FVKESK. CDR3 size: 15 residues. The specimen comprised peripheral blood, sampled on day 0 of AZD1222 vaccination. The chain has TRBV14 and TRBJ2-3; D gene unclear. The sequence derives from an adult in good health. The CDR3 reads CASSQGMVQADTQYF. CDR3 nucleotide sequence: TGTGCCAGCAGCCAAGGGATGGTTCAGGCAGATACGCAGTATTTT.